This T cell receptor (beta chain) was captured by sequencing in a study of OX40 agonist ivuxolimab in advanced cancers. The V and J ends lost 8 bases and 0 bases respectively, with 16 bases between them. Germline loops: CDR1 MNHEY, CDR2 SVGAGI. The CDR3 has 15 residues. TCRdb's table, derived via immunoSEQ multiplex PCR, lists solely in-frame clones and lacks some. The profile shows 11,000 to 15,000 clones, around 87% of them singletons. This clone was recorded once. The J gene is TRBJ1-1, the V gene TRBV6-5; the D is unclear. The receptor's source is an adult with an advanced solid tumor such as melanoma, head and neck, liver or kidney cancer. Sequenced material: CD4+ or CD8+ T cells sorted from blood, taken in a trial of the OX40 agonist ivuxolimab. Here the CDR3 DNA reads TGTGCCAGCCTGGCCTTACCCTATATGAACACTGAAGCTTTCTTT. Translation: CASLALPYMNTEAFF.